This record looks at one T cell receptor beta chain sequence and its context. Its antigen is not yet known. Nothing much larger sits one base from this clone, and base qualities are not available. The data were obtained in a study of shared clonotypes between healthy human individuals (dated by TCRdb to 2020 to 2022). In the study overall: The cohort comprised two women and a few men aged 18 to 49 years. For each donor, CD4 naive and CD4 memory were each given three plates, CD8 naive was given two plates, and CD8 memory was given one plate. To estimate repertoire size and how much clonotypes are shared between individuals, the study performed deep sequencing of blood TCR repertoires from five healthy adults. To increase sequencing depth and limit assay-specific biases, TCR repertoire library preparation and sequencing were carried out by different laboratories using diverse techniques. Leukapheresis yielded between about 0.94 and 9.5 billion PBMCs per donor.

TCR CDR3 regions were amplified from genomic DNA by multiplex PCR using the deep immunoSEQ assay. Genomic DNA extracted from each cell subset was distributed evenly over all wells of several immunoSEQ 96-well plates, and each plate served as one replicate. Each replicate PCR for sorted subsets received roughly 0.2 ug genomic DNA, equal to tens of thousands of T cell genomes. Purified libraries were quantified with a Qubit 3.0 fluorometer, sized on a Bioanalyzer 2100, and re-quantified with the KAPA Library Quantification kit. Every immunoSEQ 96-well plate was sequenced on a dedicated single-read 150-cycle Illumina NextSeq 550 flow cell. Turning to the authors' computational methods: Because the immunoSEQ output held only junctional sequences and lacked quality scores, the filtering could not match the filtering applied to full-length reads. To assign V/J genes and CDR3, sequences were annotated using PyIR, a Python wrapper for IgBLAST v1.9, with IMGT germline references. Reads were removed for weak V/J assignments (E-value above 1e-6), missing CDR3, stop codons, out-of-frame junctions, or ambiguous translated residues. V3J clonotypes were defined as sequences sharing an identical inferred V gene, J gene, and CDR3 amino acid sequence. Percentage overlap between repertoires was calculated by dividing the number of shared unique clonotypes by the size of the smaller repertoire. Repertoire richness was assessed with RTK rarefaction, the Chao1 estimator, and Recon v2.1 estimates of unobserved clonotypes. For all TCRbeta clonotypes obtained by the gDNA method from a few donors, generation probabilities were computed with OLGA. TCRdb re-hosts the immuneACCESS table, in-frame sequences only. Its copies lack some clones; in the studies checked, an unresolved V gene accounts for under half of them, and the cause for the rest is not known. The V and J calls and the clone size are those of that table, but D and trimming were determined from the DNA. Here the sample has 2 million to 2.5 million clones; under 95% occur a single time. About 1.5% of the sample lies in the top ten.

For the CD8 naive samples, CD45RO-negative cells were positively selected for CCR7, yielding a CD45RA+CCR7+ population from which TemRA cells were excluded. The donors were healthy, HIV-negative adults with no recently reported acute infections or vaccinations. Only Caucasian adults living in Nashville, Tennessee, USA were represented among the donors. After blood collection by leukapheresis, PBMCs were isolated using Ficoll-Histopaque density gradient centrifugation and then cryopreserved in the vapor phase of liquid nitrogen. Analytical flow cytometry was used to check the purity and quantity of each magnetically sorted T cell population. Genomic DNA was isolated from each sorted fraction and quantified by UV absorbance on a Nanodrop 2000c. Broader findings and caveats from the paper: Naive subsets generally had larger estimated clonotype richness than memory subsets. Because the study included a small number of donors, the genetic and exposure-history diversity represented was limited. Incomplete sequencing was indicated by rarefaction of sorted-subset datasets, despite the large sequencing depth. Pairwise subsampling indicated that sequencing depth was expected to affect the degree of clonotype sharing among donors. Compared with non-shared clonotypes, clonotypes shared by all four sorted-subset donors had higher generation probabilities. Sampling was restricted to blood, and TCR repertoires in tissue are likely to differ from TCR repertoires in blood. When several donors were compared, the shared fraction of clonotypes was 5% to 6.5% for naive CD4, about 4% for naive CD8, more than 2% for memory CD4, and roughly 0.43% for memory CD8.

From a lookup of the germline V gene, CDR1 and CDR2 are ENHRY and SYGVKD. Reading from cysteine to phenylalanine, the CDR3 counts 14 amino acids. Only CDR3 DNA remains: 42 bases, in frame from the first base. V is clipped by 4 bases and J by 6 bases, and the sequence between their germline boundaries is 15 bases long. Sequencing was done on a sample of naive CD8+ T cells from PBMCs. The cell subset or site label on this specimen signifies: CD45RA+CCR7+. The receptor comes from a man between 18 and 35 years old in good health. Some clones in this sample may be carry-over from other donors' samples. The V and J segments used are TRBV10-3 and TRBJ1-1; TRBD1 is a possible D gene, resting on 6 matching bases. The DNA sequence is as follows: TGTGCCATCAGTGGGATCACAGGGCCCGCTGAAGCTTTCTTT. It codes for CAISGITGPAEAFF.